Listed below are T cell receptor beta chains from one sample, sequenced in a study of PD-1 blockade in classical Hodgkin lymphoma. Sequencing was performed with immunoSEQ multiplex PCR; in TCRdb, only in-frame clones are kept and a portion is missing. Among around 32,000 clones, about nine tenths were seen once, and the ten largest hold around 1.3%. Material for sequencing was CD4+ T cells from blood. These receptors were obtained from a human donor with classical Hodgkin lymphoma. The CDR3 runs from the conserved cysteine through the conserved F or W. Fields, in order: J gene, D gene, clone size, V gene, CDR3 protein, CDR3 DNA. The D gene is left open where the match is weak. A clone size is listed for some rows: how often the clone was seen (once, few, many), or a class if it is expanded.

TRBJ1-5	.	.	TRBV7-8	CASSRRRVSNQPQHF	TGTGCCAGCAGCCGACGGAGGGTAAGCAATCAGCCCCAGCATTTT
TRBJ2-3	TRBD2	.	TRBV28	CASSLAGGGTDTQYF	TGTGCCAGCAGTTTGGCGGGAGGGGGCACAGATACGCAGTATTTT
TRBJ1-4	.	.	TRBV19	CASSMRQLNEKLFF	TGTGCCAGTAGTATGCGGCAGCTGAATGAAAAACTGTTTTTT
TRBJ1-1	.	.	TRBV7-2	CASSLVEVGGGGTEAFF	TGTGCCAGCAGCTTAGTTGAGGTAGGGGGTGGGGGCACTGAAGCTTTCTTT
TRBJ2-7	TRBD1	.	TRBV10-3	CAISPKRQGNSYEQYF	TGTGCCATCAGTCCAAAGAGACAGGGTAACTCCTACGAGCAGTACTTC
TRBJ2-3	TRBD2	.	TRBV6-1	CASTMTSGRTDTQYF	TGTGCCAGCACCATGACTAGCGGGAGAACAGATACGCAGTATTTT
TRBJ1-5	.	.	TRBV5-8	CASSLEPDQPQHF	TGTGCCAGCAGCTTGGAGCCCGACCAGCCCCAGCATTTT
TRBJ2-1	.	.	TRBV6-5	CASSYSILWGNEQFF	TGTGCCAGCAGTTACTCGATTTTGTGGGGAAATGAGCAGTTCTTC
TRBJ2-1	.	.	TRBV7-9	CASSLAGGFGSEQFF	TGTGCCAGCAGCTTAGCGGGCGGTTTCGGGTCTGAGCAGTTCTTC
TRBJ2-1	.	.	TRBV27	CASSPQGPNNEQFF	TGTGCCAGCAGTCCTCAGGGACCCAACAATGAGCAGTTCTTC
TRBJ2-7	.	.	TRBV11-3	CASSKDGEQYF	TGTGCCAGCAGCAAGGATGGCGAGCAGTACTTC
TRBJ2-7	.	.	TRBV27	CASSFLRGASEQYF	TGTGCCAGCAGCTTCTTGAGGGGGGCGTCCGAGCAGTACTTC
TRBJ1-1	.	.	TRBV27	CASSLSDRMAAFF	TGTGCCAGCAGTTTATCAGACCGGATGGCAGCTTTCTTT
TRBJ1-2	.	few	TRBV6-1	CASSEAAGGHYGYTF	TGTGCCAGCAGTGAAGCGGCCGGGGGCCACTATGGCTACACCTTC
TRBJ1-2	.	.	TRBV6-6	CASSYLGERGYTF	TGTGCCAGCAGTTACCTGGGGGAGAGAGGCTACACCTTC
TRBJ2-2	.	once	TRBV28	CASSRQATGELFF	TGTGCCAGCAGTCGACAGGCGACCGGGGAGCTGTTTTTT
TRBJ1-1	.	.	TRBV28	CASSLFGLTEAFF	TGTGCCAGCAGTTTATTCGGGCTCACTGAAGCTTTCTTT
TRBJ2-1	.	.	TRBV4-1	CASSQVVAGIHNEQFF	TGCGCCAGCAGCCAAGTAGTCGCAGGTATACACAATGAGCAGTTCTTC
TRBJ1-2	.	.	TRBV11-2	CASSLAQGGSGGYTF	TGTGCCAGCAGCTTAGCCCAGGGAGGGTCGGGTGGCTACACCTTC
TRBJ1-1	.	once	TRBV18	CASSPVAPIYEAFF	TGTGCCAGCTCACCGGTCGCTCCAATCTATGAAGCTTTCTTT
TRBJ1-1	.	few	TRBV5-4	CASSLGEGTEAFF	TGTGCCAGCAGCTTGGGGGAGGGCACTGAAGCTTTCTTT
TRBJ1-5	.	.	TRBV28	CASSVYGSNQPQHF	TGTGCCAGCAGTGTGTACGGATCCAATCAGCCCCAGCATTTT
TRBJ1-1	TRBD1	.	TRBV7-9	CASSPQGTGGTEAFF	TGTGCCAGCAGCCCGCAGGGGACAGGGGGAACTGAAGCTTTCTTT
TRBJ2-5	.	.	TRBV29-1	CSVEDDRQETQYF	TGCAGCGTTGAAGACGACAGACAAGAGACCCAGTACTTC
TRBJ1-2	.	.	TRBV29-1	CSVAFRLTNYGYTF	TGCAGCGTTGCATTTAGACTGACTAACTATGGCTACACCTTC
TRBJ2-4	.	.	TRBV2	CASSRDQSPGNIQYF	TGTGCCAGCAGCCGGGACCAGAGCCCGGGAAACATTCAGTACTTC
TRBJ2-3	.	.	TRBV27	CASSFPDGAGGRTDTQYF	TGTGCCAGCAGTTTTCCAGACGGGGCAGGGGGGAGGACAGATACGCAGTATTTT
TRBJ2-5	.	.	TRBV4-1	CASSQTAGVQETQYF	TGCGCCAGCAGCCAAACGGCAGGGGTACAAGAGACCCAGTACTTC
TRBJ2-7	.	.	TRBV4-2	CASRQDREQYF	TGTGCCAGCAGGCAAGACAGGGAGCAGTACTTC
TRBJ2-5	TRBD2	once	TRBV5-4	CASQESGGLETQYF	TGTGCCAGCCAAGAGAGCGGGGGATTAGAGACCCAGTACTTC
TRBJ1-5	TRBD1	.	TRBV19	CASSTGTAALNQPQHF	TGTGCCAGTAGTACGGGGACAGCCGCTCTCAATCAGCCCCAGCATTTT
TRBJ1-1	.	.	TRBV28	CASTPGDLRRGEAFF	TGTGCCAGCACCCCTGGAGACCTACGAAGGGGTGAAGCTTTCTTT
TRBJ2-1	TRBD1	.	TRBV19	CASTDRGRNEQFF	TGTGCCAGTACCGACAGGGGACGCAATGAGCAGTTCTTC
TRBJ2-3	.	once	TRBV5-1	CASSSDTRTDTQYF	TGCGCCAGCAGTTCAGACACACGCACAGATACGCAGTATTTT
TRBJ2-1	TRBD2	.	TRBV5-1	CASSWEGLADNYNEQFF	TGCGCCAGCAGCTGGGAGGGACTAGCAGACAACTACAATGAGCAGTTCTTC
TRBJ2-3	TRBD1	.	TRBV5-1	CASSRDSSTDTQYF	TGCGCCAGCAGCCGGGACAGTTCAACAGATACGCAGTATTTT
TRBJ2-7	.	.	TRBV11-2	CASSLGGAAAYEQYF	TGTGCCAGCAGCTTAGGGGGAGCGGCGGCCTACGAGCAGTACTTC
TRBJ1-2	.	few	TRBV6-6	CASRTTEGDGYTF	TGTGCCAGCAGGACGACAGAGGGCGATGGCTACACCTTC
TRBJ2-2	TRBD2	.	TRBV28	CASSFSYLAGGANTGELFF	TGTGCCAGCAGTTTTTCTTACCTAGCGGGAGGGGCGAACACCGGGGAGCTGTTTTTT
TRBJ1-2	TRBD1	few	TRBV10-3	CAISESLVGTGAYGYTF	TGTGCCATCAGTGAGTCTTTGGTTGGGACAGGGGCCTATGGCTACACCTTC
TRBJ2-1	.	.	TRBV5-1	CASSSGSSTPNEQFF	TGCGCCAGCAGCTCGGGGTCCAGCACGCCCAATGAGCAGTTCTTC
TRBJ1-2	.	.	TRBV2	CASSDRSYGYTF	TGTGCCAGCAGTGACAGGTCCTATGGCTACACCTTC
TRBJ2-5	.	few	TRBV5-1	CASSFGTQETQYF	TGCGCCAGCAGCTTCGGTACACAAGAGACCCAGTACTTC
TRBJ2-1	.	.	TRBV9	CASSANRIYNEQFF	TGTGCCAGCAGCGCCAATCGGATCTACAATGAGCAGTTCTTC
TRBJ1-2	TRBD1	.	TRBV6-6	CASSPSRGPGYTF	TGTGCCAGCAGTCCCTCAAGGGGGCCTGGCTACACCTTC
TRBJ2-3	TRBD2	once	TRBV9	CASSVGSGSLDTQYF	TGTGCCAGCAGCGTAGGCAGCGGGAGTTTAGATACGCAGTATTTT
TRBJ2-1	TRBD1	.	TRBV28	CASSLPDRDEQFF	TGTGCCAGCAGTTTACCAGACAGGGATGAGCAGTTCTTC
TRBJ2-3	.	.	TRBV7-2	CASSLAGGGGRADTQYF	TGTGCCAGCAGCTTAGCCGGTGGGGGGGGCAGGGCAGATACGCAGTATTTT
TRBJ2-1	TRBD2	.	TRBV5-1	CASSLARTSASYNEQFF	TGCGCCAGCAGCTTGGCTCGGACTAGCGCCTCCTACAATGAGCAGTTCTTC
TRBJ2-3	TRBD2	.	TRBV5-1	CASSLSGGDTQYF	TGCGCCAGCAGCTTGTCGGGAGGAGATACGCAGTATTTT
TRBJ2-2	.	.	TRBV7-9	CASSLSNGGLAGELFF	TGTGCCAGCAGCTTATCCAACGGGGGTTTGGCCGGGGAGCTGTTTTTT
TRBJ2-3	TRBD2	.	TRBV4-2	CASSQGLAGGRFGDTQYF	TGTGCCAGCAGCCAAGGACTAGCGGGAGGGAGATTCGGAGATACGCAGTATTTT
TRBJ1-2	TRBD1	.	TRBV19	CASSTDRGSGGYTF	TGTGCCAGTAGTACGGACAGGGGTTCTGGTGGCTACACCTTC